One and the same sample provided the 32 T cell receptor beta chains below, sequenced in a study of blood T cell repertoires in COVID-19. Produced via immunoSEQ multiplex PCR; TCRdb's table is partial and in-frame only. Among 450,000 to 500,000 clones listed, approximately 86% were seen once. The specimen was PBMCs or T cells enriched from blood (not recorded which). The receptors derive from a woman between 18 and 29 years old who had recovered from COVID-19.

This clone is a singleton in its sample. This sequence joins TRBV3-1 (or the pseudogene TRBV3-2) and TRBJ2-3; possibly TRBD2 for D (7 bases). The V end was cut by 8 bases, the J end by 3 bases, with 18 bases between. Germline V gives CDR1 LGHDT, CDR2 YNNKEL (reference sequence). The length of the CDR3 is 15 residues. CDR3 residues: CASSLGGPGTDTQYF. CDR3 DNA sequence: TGTGCCAGCTCCCTCGGGGGGCCCGGAACAGATACGCAGTATTTT.

The rearrangement links TRBV30 to TRBJ1-2; the D gene is possibly TRBD1 (6 bases). V lost 2 bases, J lost 7 bases, and 14 bases lay in between. The CDR3 extends over 13 amino acids. Germline V gene data show CDR1 as GTSNPN and CDR2 as SVGIG (reference sequence). CDR3 nucleotide sequence: TGTGCCTGGAGTTTGGGAGCACAGGGTGGCTACACCTTC. Translation gives CAWSLGAQGGYTF.

This chain uses TRBV18 with TRBJ2-7, with 8 nucleotides matching TRBD1. Germline lookup yields CDR1 KGHSH and CDR2 LQKENI. The CDR3 has 16 amino acids. V was clipped by 6 bases and J by 7 bases; unmatched bases: 17. CDR3 in amino acids: CASSPSGQGNLREQYF. The CDR3 nucleotides are TGTGCCAGCTCGCCATCCGGACAGGGAAACCTCAGAGAGCAGTACTTC.

V is TRBV2 and J is TRBJ1-1, with TRBD1 matching 10 bases. Per germline, CDR1 SNHLY and CDR2 FYNNEI. J was trimmed by 5 bases and V by 11 bases; bases with no gene match: 8. The CDR3 totals 13 residues. This CDR3 reads CAGLRDRGTEAFF. The CDR3 DNA is TGTGCCGGCTTACGGGACAGGGGTACTGAAGCTTTCTTT.

The chain recombines TRBV7-8 with TRBJ2-5; the match to TRBD2 covers 14 bases. V trimming: 5 bases; J trimming: 5 bases; junction bases outside the gene matches: 22. The CDR3 covers 21 residues. Germline CDR1 reads SGHVS; CDR2 reads FQNEAQ. The DNA for the CDR3 is TGTGCCAGCAGCCCAAAACCGAGGCCCGGGACTAGCGGGGGACCTCAGGAGACCCAGTACTTC. Translation gives CASSPKPRPGTSGGPQETQYF.

The count of this clone is one. The chain recombines TRBV2 with TRBJ2-3, with 11 bases that match TRBD2. J lost 0 bases, V lost 6 bases, and 11 bases had no gene match. From germline, CDR1 is SNHLY and CDR2 FYNNEI. This CDR3 region has 18 residues. The CDR3 here is CASSLLRLAGISTDTQYF. The CDR3 DNA sequence: TGTGCCAGCAGCTTACTGCGACTAGCGGGGATAAGCACAGATACGCAGTATTTT.

The chain combines TRBV28 with TRBJ2-1; 8 nucleotides align to TRBD2. This CDR3 is 15 amino acids long. CDR1 is MDHEN and CDR2 is SYDVKM in the germline V gene. V dropped 10 bases and J dropped 2; count of bases not matched to a gene: 10. CDR3 sequence reads: CATRGGSNPYNEQFF. CDR3 nucleotide sequence: TGTGCCACCCGCGGGGGGTCGAACCCCTACAATGAGCAGTTCTTC.

The genes are TRBV7-6 and TRBJ2-5; D is ambiguous. CDR1 and CDR2 (germline): SGHVS, FNYEAQ. The CDR3 covers 13 residues. V was shortened by 2 bases and J by 1 base, with 5 bases between the two germline ends. The CDR3 DNA reads TGTGCCAGCAGCTTACACAGCCAAGAGACCCAGTACTTC. Its protein product is CASSLHSQETQYF.

The genes are TRBV11-3 and TRBJ2-3; 8 bases align to TRBD2. CDR3 length: 18 residues. Germline V gene data show CDR1 as SGHNT and CDR2 as YENEEA. With 4 bases clipped from V and 3 bases from J, the junction kept 15 bases outside the gene matches. The CDR3 nucleotides read TGTGCCAGCAGCTCGCCCCACCCAGCGGGGGCAGGGACAGATACGCAGTATTTT. It is translated as CASSSPHPAGAGTDTQYF.

The genes are TRBV5-1 and TRBJ2-7; TRBD1 matches 9 bases. Per germline, CDR1 SGHRS and CDR2 YFSETQ. After removal of 5 bases from V and 2 bases from J, the junction contained 5 bases not matched to a gene. There are 14 residues in the CDR3. The CDR3 DNA reads as TGCGCCAGCAGTTACGACAGGGGGGCCTACGAGCAGTACTTC. It specifies CASSYDRGAYEQYF.

There are a few counts of this clone. The genes are TRBV28 and TRBJ2-7; TRBD1 is a possible D gene (6 bases). The CDR3 has 16 amino acids. V was clipped by 6 bases and J by 0 bases, with 18 bases between them. The germline gives CDR1 MDHEN, CDR2 SYDVKM. The CDR3 nucleotides are TGTGCCAGCAGCCGAGGGGGAACGGCTAGCTCCTACGAGCAGTACTTC. Its protein is CASSRGGTASSYEQYF.

The chain joins TRBV25-1 to TRBJ1-1; 8 bases are a match to TRBD1. V lost 3 bases and J lost 10; bases outside the gene matches: 10. Per the germline V gene, CDR1 is MGHDK and CDR2 is SYGVNS. The CDR3 loop spans 14 amino acids. Written as DNA, the CDR3 is TGTGCCAGCAGTGATTGGACAGGGAGGGGTGTAGCTTTCTTT. It translates to CASSDWTGRGVAFF.

The chain couples TRBV18 to TRBJ1-1; the D gene is possibly TRBD1 (6 bases). The CDR3 covers 15 residues. V was pared by 1 base and J by 0 bases, with 9 bases between. Germline assignment: CDR1 KGHSH and CDR2 LQKENI. The CDR3 here is CASSPQGHLNTEAFF. CDR3 in DNA: TGTGCCAGCTCACCACAGGGACACCTGAACACTGAAGCTTTCTTT.

V usage is TRBV15 and J usage is TRBJ2-5; D may be TRBD2 (5 bases). Germline assignment: CDR1 LNHNV and CDR2 YYDKDF (reference sequence). This CDR3 contains 12 residues. V lost 8 bases, J lost 5 bases, and 12 bases lay in between. The CDR3 here is CATSLEGETQYF. The CDR3 region has the DNA TGTGCCACCTCACTAGAAGGTGAGACCCAGTACTTC.

The gene calls are TRBV2 and TRBJ1-1; tentative D call: TRBD1 (5 bases). V shed 0 bases and J shed 8 bases, with 16 bases lying between them. Germline-derived CDR1 and CDR2 are SNHLY and FYNNEI. The CDR3 has 15 residues. The CDR3 loop is CASSEAQGWASEAFF. The CDR3 bases are TGTGCCAGCAGTGAAGCGCAGGGCTGGGCTTCAGAAGCTTTCTTT.

V is TRBV7-9 and J is TRBJ1-1, with 8 positions matching TRBD1. Per germline, CDR1 SEHNR and CDR2 FQNEAQ (reference sequence). CDR3 length: 19 amino acids. Trimming removed 5 bases from V and 0 bases from J; junction bases left unmatched: 17. The CDR3 is CASSATRDRMLTMNTEAFF. DNA of the CDR3: TGTGCCAGCAGCGCTACCCGGGACAGGATGCTCACCATGAACACTGAAGCTTTCTTT.

The chain links TRBV25-1 to TRBJ2-2; possible D gene TRBD1, 6 bases. V lost 1 base, J lost 1 base, and 7 bases lay in between. The CDR3 is 15 amino acids. Germline lookup yields CDR1 MGHDK and CDR2 SYGVNS. The CDR3 here is CASSELTGNTGELFF. CDR3 nucleotides: TGTGCCAGCAGTGAATTGACAGGGAACACCGGGGAGCTGTTTTTT.

This clone was seen more than once but under ten times. The chain is built from TRBV19 and TRBJ1-2, with D unresolved. Per the germline V gene, CDR1 is LNHDA and CDR2 is SQIVND (reference sequence). The CDR3 consists of 15 residues. V gave up 5 bases and J gave up 5 bases, with 18 bases separating them. The CDR3 DNA is TGTGCCAGTAGTCCAAATTTGAGGAGGGTTTATGGCTACACCTTC. Residues: CASSPNLRRVYGYTF.

The V call is TRBV28, the J call TRBJ1-2; D unclear. V lost 2 bases and J 2 bases, leaving 15 bases between the germline ends. Germline assignment: CDR1 MDHEN and CDR2 SYDVKM. The CDR3 contains 16 residues. This CDR3 reads CASSLGFLTGNYGYTF. The CDR3 DNA sequence: TGTGCCAGCAGTTTAGGCTTTTTGACCGGGAACTATGGCTACACCTTC.

This clone was recorded a few times. The rearrangement joins TRBV4-1 to TRBJ2-7; no clear D. The germline V and J ends were trimmed by 1 base and 4 bases, with 11 bases remaining between them. CDR1 is MGHRA and CDR2 is YSYEKL in the germline V gene. CDR3 size: 14 residues. The CDR3 DNA is TGCGCCAGCAGCCAAGCCTTACTTGCTTACGAGCAGTACTTC. It specifies CASSQALLAYEQYF.

Comment on this clone: The sample contains more than one DNA sequence encoding this CDR3. The chain uses TRBV7-3 and TRBJ1-1, with a possible D match to TRBD1 (6 bases). Trimming stripped 5 bases from V and 2 bases from J, with 12 bases between. CDR1 and CDR2 (germline): SGHTA, FQGTGA. The CDR3 contains 14 residues. In DNA, the CDR3 is TGTGCCAGCAGCCCGACAGGACAAAACACTGAAGCTTTCTTT. Its translation is CASSPTGQNTEAFF.

V usage is TRBV3-1 (or the pseudogene TRBV3-2) and J usage is TRBJ1-5; TRBD1 matches 9 bases. The CDR3 sequence is 16 residues long. The V gene's germline CDR1 is LGHDT and CDR2 YNNKEL (reference sequence). The J segment lost 5 bases and the V segment lost 2 bases, leaving 7 bases of the junction unmatched. The CDR3 region has the DNA TGTGCCAGCAGCCAAACAGGGGGCGCAGGGGATCAGCCCCAGCATTTT. This gives the protein CASSQTGGAGDQPQHF.

The genes are TRBV4-1 and TRBJ2-1; 8 nucleotides line up with TRBD1. The V gene end was trimmed by 2 bases and the J gene end by 7 bases; junction bases not matched to a gene: 19. CDR1 and CDR2 from the germline V gene are MGHRA and YSYEKL. The CDR3 extends over 19 amino acids. The DNA for the CDR3 is TGCGCCAGCAGCCAACAGGGGGCGCGGGTGCTAAAAGGGATGAATGAGCAGTTCTTC. It specifies CASSQQGARVLKGMNEQFF.

The V call is TRBV7-2, the J call TRBJ2-7; 9 bases line up with TRBD2. V trimming: 3 bases; J trimming: 5 bases; junction bases outside the gene matches: 5. Germline V gene data show CDR1 as SGHTA and CDR2 as FQGNSA. The CDR3 has 14 amino acids. The DNA of the CDR3 is TGTGCCAGCAGCTTTGGCGGGGGGGAGAACGAGCAGTACTTC. Encoded protein: CASSFGGGENEQYF. Together with reference TRBV7-2 and TRBJ2-7, the CDR3 gives the full variable domain: GAGVSQSPSNKVTEKGKDVELRCDPISGHTALYWYRQSLGQGLEFLIYFQGNSAPDKSGLPSDRFSAERTGGSVSTLTIQRTQQEDSAVYLCASSFGGGENEQYFGPGTRLTVT.

This clone was seen a handful of times. The chain is built from TRBV5-1 and TRBJ2-7; 10 bases are a match to TRBD1. V shed 0 bases, J shed 7 bases, and the junction held 4 bases outside the gene matches. Germline V gives CDR1 SGHRS, CDR2 YFSETQ. The CDR3 has 14 amino acids. The CDR3 here is CASSLGQGAMEQYF. CDR3 bases: TGCGCCAGCAGCTTGGGACAGGGGGCGATGGAGCAGTACTTC. Filled out from reference TRBV5-1 and TRBJ2-7, the complete variable domain reads KAGVTQTPRYLIKTRGQQVTLSCSPISGHRSVSWYQQTPGQGLQFLFEYFSETQRNKGNFPGRFSGRQFSNSRSEMNVSTLELGDSALYLCASSLGQGAMEQYFGPGTRLTVT.

The chain joins TRBV28 to TRBJ1-5; 9 positions agree with TRBD1. In germline, CDR1 is MDHEN, CDR2 SYDVKM. V gave up 7 bases and J gave up 6 bases; unmatched junction bases: 4. This CDR3 spans 13 amino acids. This chain's CDR3 is CASNTGGGQPQHF. CDR3 DNA: TGTGCCAGCAATACAGGGGGCGGTCAGCCCCAGCATTTT.

The rearrangement links TRBV2 to TRBJ2-5; the D gene is possibly TRBD1 (5 bases). V shed 5 bases and J shed 5 bases, with 12 bases lying between them. CDR3 size: 13 residues. The V gene's germline CDR1 is SNHLY and CDR2 FYNNEI. DNA of the CDR3: TGTGCCAGCAGTCCGGACATTGGGGAGACCCAGTACTTC. Protein product: CASSPDIGETQYF.

The rearrangement links TRBV18 to TRBJ1-3; maybe TRBD1 (6 bases). The V and J ends lost 5 bases and 2 bases respectively, with 10 bases between them. The CDR3 is 14 residues long. The germline gives CDR1 KGHSH, CDR2 LQKENI. CDR3 protein: CASSEDRTGNTIYF. In DNA form, the CDR3 reads TGTGCCAGCTCAGAGGACAGAACTGGAAACACCATATATTTT.

The chain employs TRBV6-4 and TRBJ2-3, with D possibly TRBD2 on 5 matching bases. Germline loops: CDR1 MRHNA, CDR2 SNTAGT. The V end was cut by 3 bases, the J end by 5 bases, with 12 bases between. The CDR3 extends over 14 amino acids. This CDR3 is CASSDGGPQDTQYF. Here the CDR3 DNA reads TGTGCCAGCAGTGATGGAGGTCCCCAAGATACGCAGTATTTT.

This chain links TRBV6-5 with TRBJ1-2; tentatively, D is TRBD1 (6 bases). Trimming stripped 10 bases from V and 2 bases from J, with 20 bases between. Germline CDR1 is MNHEY and CDR2 is SVGAGI. The CDR3 contains 15 residues. The CDR3 DNA reads as TGTGCCACCTCTGGCAGGGGAACGATCAACTATGGCTACACCTTC. Amino acids: CATSGRGTINYGYTF.

The rearrangement links TRBV7-2 to TRBJ1-5; unclear D gene. Germline CDR1 reads SGHTA; CDR2 reads FQGNSA. The CDR3 consists of 14 residues. With 7 bases removed from V and 3 bases from J, the gap between germline ends came to 13 bases. The CDR3 sequence: CASTKGGFNQPQHF. CDR3 coding DNA: TGTGCCAGCACTAAGGGAGGGTTCAATCAGCCCCAGCATTTT. Together with reference TRBV7-2 and TRBJ1-5, the CDR3 gives the full variable domain: GAGVSQSPSNKVTEKGKDVELRCDPISGHTALYWYRQSLGQGLEFLIYFQGNSAPDKSGLPSDRFSAERTGGSVSTLTIQRTQQEDSAVYLCASTKGGFNQPQHFGDGTRLSIL.

The chain carries TRBV2 and TRBJ1-1; 7 bases agree with TRBD1. This CDR3 region has 15 residues. The V and J ends lost 8 bases and 1 base, in that order; junction bases with no gene match: 10. Germline CDR1 is SNHLY and CDR2 is FYNNEI. Written as DNA, the CDR3 is TGTGCCAGCCAACTTCGACAGGGCGAGAACACTGAAGCTTTCTTT. Translating gives CASQLRQGENTEAFF.